The 16 T cell receptor beta chains below all came from one sample that was sequenced in a study of blood T cell repertoires in COVID-19 (dated by TCRdb to 2020 to 2021). Library creation used the immunoSEQ multiplex PCR assay. TCRdb obtained this table from immuneACCESS and retained in-frame rearrangements with V and J assigned. These tables miss some clones; where compared with another copy, unresolved V genes account for less than half of the shortfall, and the remainder is unexplained. In all, the sample holds over 140,000 clones, and 77% of those were seen once. The ten largest clones capture about 9.4% of the sample. The sequenced material came from peripheral blood. All receptors come from a woman in her forties or fifties with active or convalescent COVID-19.

This clone has a handful of counts. As DNA, the CDR3 is TGTGCCAGCAGCCAAGACGGCAGACTCGTCGAGACCCAGTACTTC. Amino acid sequence: CASSQDGRLVETQYF. This chain uses TRBV4-2 with TRBJ2-5, with D unclear. Germline CDR1 reads LGHNA; CDR2 reads YNFKEQ. Trimming stripped 0 bases from V and 5 bases from J, with 13 bases between. CDR3 length equals 15 residues.

The CDR3 protein is CASSLGDSHNEQFF. The CDR3, as DNA: TGCGCCAGCAGCTTGGGCGACTCGCACAATGAGCAGTTCTTC. The chain has TRBV5-1 and TRBJ2-1, with D uncertain. The V end was cut by 0 bases, the J end by 5 bases, with 9 bases between. The CDR3 is 14 residues long. Germline V lookup: CDR1 SGHRS, CDR2 YFSETQ.

V gene TRBV6-2 or TRBV6-3 combines with J gene TRBJ2-5; D gene uncertain. The V end was cut by 0 bases, the J end by 4 bases, with 9 bases between. Germline CDR1 is MNHEY and CDR2 is SVGEGT. The CDR3 has 14 residues. The DNA for the CDR3 is TGTGCCAGCAGTTACTCTCGGCTAGGAGAGACCCAGTACTTC. Its protein product is CASSYSRLGETQYF.

The rearrangement uses TRBV2 and TRBJ1-1; D unclear. Germline V CDR1 and CDR2: SNHLY, FYNNEI. The CDR3 sequence is 12 residues long. V was clipped by 8 bases and J by 0 bases, with 7 bases between them. In DNA, the CDR3 is TGTGCCAGCGAAGCGATGAACACTGAAGCTTTCTTT. This codes for CASEAMNTEAFF.

The chain recombines TRBV5-1 with TRBJ2-2; 7 bases agree with TRBD1. Losses at the gene ends were 0 bases for V and 5 bases for J; bases not matched to a gene: 1. The CDR3 spans 14 residues. Germline V gene sequence: CDR1 SGHRS, CDR2 YFSETQ. The chain's CDR3 is CASSLARGTGELFF. DNA for the CDR3: TGCGCCAGCAGCTTGGCCAGGGGGACCGGGGAGCTGTTTTTT. Filled out from reference TRBV5-1 and TRBJ2-2, the complete variable domain reads KAGVTQTPRYLIKTRGQQVTLSCSPISGHRSVSWYQQTPGQGLQFLFEYFSETQRNKGNFPGRFSGRQFSNSRSEMNVSTLELGDSALYLCASSLARGTGELFFGEGSRLTVL.

The CDR3 DNA is TGTGCCAGCAGGATCGGCACAGGGGAAGGAAACACCATATATTTT. The encoded protein is CASRIGTGEGNTIYF. The chain uses TRBV7-6 and TRBJ1-3, with 7 positions matching TRBD1. V dropped 6 bases and J dropped 4; count of bases not matched to a gene: 9. There are 15 residues in the CDR3. CDR1 and CDR2 (germline): SGHVS, FNYEAQ.

The genes are TRBV7-2 and TRBJ1-2, with 7 bases matching TRBD1. The CDR3 covers 16 residues. Germline loops: CDR1 SGHTA, CDR2 FQGNSA. With V trimmed by 4 bases and J by 4 bases, 12 bases remained unmatched. Here the CDR3 DNA reads TGTGCCAGCAGCTCTCCCGGGACAGTTCCTATCTATGGCTACACCTTC. Its protein product is CASSSPGTVPIYGYTF.

This clone has a handful of counts. Relative to the germline gene, one junction end is altered; a read error may explain this. The chain recombines TRBV30 with TRBJ1-1; TRBD1 matches at 7 bases. The CDR3 spans 12 residues. The germline V gene encodes CDR1 GTSNPN and CDR2 SVGIG (reference sequence). The CDR3 is CALAQGNSDAFF. The CDR3 DNA follows: TGTGCTCTCGCACAGGGGAACTCTGACGCTTTCTTT.

This clone appeared a few times. This rearrangement joins TRBV27 to TRBJ1-5; D is undetermined. The CDR3 contains 12 residues. The germline V and J ends were trimmed by 6 bases and 7 bases, with 10 bases remaining between them. Germline CDR1 is MNHEY and CDR2 is SMNVEV (reference sequence). The CDR3 spells CASSNRGQPQHF. For the CDR3, the DNA is TGTGCCAGCAGCAACCGGGGACAGCCCCAGCATTTT.

The chain links TRBV3-1 (or the pseudogene TRBV3-2) to TRBJ1-1, with 7 bases that match TRBD1. The length of the CDR3 is 14 residues. From germline, CDR1 is LGHDT and CDR2 YNNKEL (reference sequence). Trimming removed 2 bases from V and 7 bases from J; junction bases left unmatched: 7. The CDR3 DNA reads as TGTGCCAGCAGCCAAAGCGACAGGGCTAGTGAAGCTTTCTTT. Residues: CASSQSDRASEAFF.

The genes are TRBV19 and TRBJ1-5, with D perhaps matching TRBD1 (5 bases). The CDR3 is 15 amino acids. The V end lost 6 bases, the J end lost 3 bases, and 15 bases lay between the germline ends. CDR1 is LNHDA and CDR2 is SQIVND in the germline V gene (reference sequence). The CDR3: CASRTLSGPNQPQHF. For the CDR3, the DNA is TGTGCCAGTAGAACACTCTCAGGGCCCAATCAGCCCCAGCATTTT.

CDR3 region: CASSLSLRLDTEAFF. The CDR3 DNA sequence: TGTGCCAGCAGCTTGAGCCTCCGGTTGGACACTGAAGCTTTCTTT. The chain recombines TRBV5-5 with TRBJ1-1; no definite D call. This CDR3 has 15 amino acids. Germline V gives CDR1 SGHKS, CDR2 YYEKEE (reference sequence). V was cut by 1 base and J by 3 bases, with 13 bases left in between.

This chain links TRBV7-9 with TRBJ2-3; maybe TRBD2 (5 bases). Germline CDR1 reads SEHNR; CDR2 reads FQNEAQ (reference sequence). The CDR3 covers 13 residues. The V end was cut by 6 bases, the J end by 7 bases, with 14 bases between. The CDR3 reads CASSLGSGNTQYF. CDR3 nucleotide sequence: TGTGCCAGCAGTTTGGGGTCGGGGAATACGCAGTATTTT.

This sequence joins TRBV24-1 and TRBJ2-2; 9 bases are shared with TRBD1. CDR3 length: 19 amino acids. Germline CDR1 and CDR2: KGHDR and SFDVKD. V gave up 3 bases and J gave up 4 bases; unmatched junction bases: 14. The DNA of the CDR3 is TGTGCCACCAGTGATCCGGGGAGCACCGAGACAGGGGGCACCGGGGAGCTGTTTTTT. This sequence encodes CATSDPGSTETGGTGELFF.

The chain has TRBV9 and TRBJ1-2; D is uncertain. The V end lost 5 bases, the J end lost 8 bases, and 16 bases lay between the germline ends. From germline, CDR1 is SGDLS and CDR2 YYNGEE. This CDR3 region has 13 residues. CDR3 residues: CASSEINPRGYTF. CDR3 DNA: TGTGCCAGCAGTGAGATAAACCCCCGGGGCTACACCTTC.

V usage is TRBV18 and J usage is TRBJ2-7; 9 bases map to TRBD1. CDR3 length equals 16 residues. V shed 6 bases and J 6 bases; nucleotides not matched to a gene: 15. Per the germline V gene, CDR1 is KGHSH and CDR2 is LQKENI. This CDR3 reads CASSSLGRTGEVEQYF. CDR3 nucleotide sequence: TGTGCCAGCTCGTCCCTAGGGAGGACAGGGGAGGTCGAGCAGTACTTC.